This TCR beta chain was identified in a study of cytomegalovirus exposure and HLA in healthy donors. Study results and caveats: It was reported that the classifier diagnosed cytomegalovirus status with high specificity and sensitivity in both the original and validation cohorts. Prediction of most subjects' HLA-A and HLA-B alleles by TCR beta sequences was reportedly accurate. Clonal expansion, a later analysis showed, was greater in HLA-associated TCR beta chains than in equally common others. Roughly uniform depth of sequencing across donors was assumed in presence/absence analyses.

Primers included in the PCR were 60 Vbeta and 13 Jbeta primers. TCRdb keeps only in-frame clones here, not all; method: immunoSEQ multiplex PCR. Of 100,000 to 150,000 clones listed, 74% are singletons. Comment on this clone: The antigen remains unidentified.

This CDR3 has 17 residues. V was shortened by 0 bases and J by 1 base, with 16 bases between the two germline ends. Germline CDR1 and CDR2: SGHTS and YDEGEE. The rearrangement links TRBV5-8 to TRBJ1-1; TRBD1 is a possible D gene (5 bases). The receptor's source is a woman in her 50s in good health and CMV-seropositive. Sequenced input: PBMCs. Here the CDR3 DNA reads TGTGCCAGCAGCTTGGAATGGGGTAGGGGTCCGAACACTGAAGCTTTCTTT. Translating it yields CASSLEWGRGPNTEAFF. The full variable domain, in which reference TRBV5-8 and TRBJ1-1 provide the parts outside the CDR3, is EAGVTQSPTHLIKTRGQQATLRCSPISGHTSVYWYQQALGLGLQFLLWYDEGEERNRGNFPPRFSGRQFPNYSSELNVNALELEDSALYLCASSLEWGRGPNTEAFFGQGTRLTVV.